This T cell receptor beta chain was captured in a study of T cell repertoires in cytomegalovirus infection. A few counts support this clonotype. Germline V gene data show CDR1 as MDHEN and CDR2 as SYDVKM. This CDR3 has 14 residues. Trimming removed 6 bases from V and 8 bases from J; junction bases left unmatched: 8. TCRdb itself ran the reads through MiXCR, one entry per CDR3 protein. There are 450,000 to 600,000 distinct CDR3 sequences in the sample; approximately 10% occur only once, and approximately 10% lies in the top ten. The rearrangement joins TRBV28 to TRBJ2-1; 9 nucleotides line up with TRBD2. The sequenced material came from PBMCs. The TCR comes from a human donor in good health (CMV status not recorded). Some clones in this sample may be carry-over from other donors' samples. The CDR3 is CASRGASGTYEQFF. CDR3 DNA sequence: TGTGCCAGCAGGGGCGCTAGCGGGACATATGAGCAGTTCTTC.